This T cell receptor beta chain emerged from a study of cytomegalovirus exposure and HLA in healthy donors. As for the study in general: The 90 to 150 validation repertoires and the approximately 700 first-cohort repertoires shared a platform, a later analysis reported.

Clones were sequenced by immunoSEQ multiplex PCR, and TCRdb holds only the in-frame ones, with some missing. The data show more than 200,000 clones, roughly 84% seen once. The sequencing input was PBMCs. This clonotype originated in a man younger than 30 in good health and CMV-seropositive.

This CDR3 is CASSTSGSFSEQYF. Written as DNA, the CDR3 is TGTGCCAGCAGCACTAGCGGGAGTTTCAGCGAGCAGTACTTC. The chain employs TRBV28 and TRBJ2-7; 11 nucleotides agree with TRBD2. CDR3 length: 14 amino acids. The germline CDR1 and CDR2 sequences are MDHEN and SYDVKM. The trim removed 6 bases at V and 6 bases at J, leaving 7 bases unmatched. Full variable domain (remainder filled in from reference TRBV28 and TRBJ2-7): DVKVTQSSRYLVKRTGEKVFLECVQDMDHENMFWYRQDPGLGLRLIYFSYDVKMKEKGDIPEGYSVSREKKERFSLILESASTNQTSMYLCASSTSGSFSEQYFGPGTRLTVT.